The entry below gives a single T cell receptor (beta chain) sequence along with its context. The repertoire was sequenced with immunoSEQ multiplex PCR; TCRdb's copy has only in-frame clones and lacks some. This table has about 560,000 clones, roughly four fifths appearing once. The data are from a study of shared clonotypes between healthy human individuals. The CDR3 covers 11 residues. The V and J ends lost 6 bases and 1 base respectively, with 3 bases between them. Germline lookup yields CDR1 MNHNS and CDR2 SASEGT. The receptor comes from a woman aged 40-49 years in good health. Some clones in this sample may be carry-over from other donors' samples. Sequenced sample: PBMCs. The chain links TRBV6-1 to TRBJ1-1, with D hard to call. Written as DNA, the CDR3 is TGTGCCAGCAGAACGAACACTGAAGCTTTCTTT. Translated, it gives CASRTNTEAFF.